The source of this T cell receptor beta chain is a study of a mutant IDH1 vaccine in newly diagnosed glioma. Study at large: The first vaccination came 4-6 weeks after radiotherapy alone, or with temozolomide cycles. Treated patients comprised roughly 60% males and approximately 40% females, mean age 40.4 years. Study-level points and caveats: Detectable vaccine-induced immune responses arose in roughly 93% of patients.

Time point specified: week 23, last vaccination. Topical imiquimod was applied with each vaccine dose, which held 300 ug of mutant IDH1 20-mer peptide. New WHO grade 3 or 4 astrocytomas that were IDH1-mutant and ATRX-lost had been found in donors. Regarding this clone: Its antigen is still unknown.

Using immunoSEQ multiplex PCR, the repertoire was profiled, and TCRdb retains in-frame clones only, with some absent. The sample comprises about 30,000 clones, 65% to 85% of which are singletons, and roughly 8.2% rests with the top ten. The length of the CDR3 is 14 residues. Looked up from germline, CDR1 is MNHNS and CDR2 is SASEGT. Germline trimming cut 7 bases from V and 3 bases from J; bases unmatched to any gene: 6. The chain is built from TRBV6-1 and TRBJ1-5; 7 nucleotides line up with TRBD1. The TCR comes from a woman under 30 with glioma. The sample was PBMCs, taken from a glioma patient whose treatment included an IDH1 peptide vaccine. The CDR3 DNA reads as TGTGCCAGCATTGGAGGACAGGCCAATCAGCCCCAGCATTTT. Its protein product is CASIGGQANQPQHF.